This TCR beta chain was identified in a study of blood T cell repertoires in COVID-19. About the study: Collection of acute and convalescent COVID-19 samples took place in the United States, Italy and Spain.

Per the original data handling: Quantification of nucleated cells was approximated via reference gene primer amplification. Data came from immunoSEQ multiplex PCR; TCRdb stores just in-frame clones and leaves some out. V and J calls and clone size come straight from that table; D and trimming were deduced from the DNA. This sample has fewer than 150,000 clones, with 80% to 85% found just once. Germline CDR1 and CDR2: SGHDN and FVKESK. The CDR3 consists of 17 residues. V lost 2 bases to trimming and J lost 2 bases; unmatched junction nucleotides: 7. The sequencing sample was made of peripheral blood. The TCR originated in a woman aged 25 to 39 who had recovered from COVID-19. V is TRBV14 and J is TRBJ2-3, with 10 bases aligning to TRBD2. CDR3: CASSQYLAGDTTDTQYF. CDR3 in DNA: TGTGCCAGCAGCCAATATCTAGCGGGAGATACCACAGATACGCAGTATTTT.